This entry lists 6 T cell receptor beta chains sequenced from one sample in a study of early T cells in non-severe SARS-CoV-2 infection. TCRdb ran MiXCR on the 5' RACE reads and lists one entry per CDR3 protein. The table includes about 80,000 distinct CDR3 sequences, around 12% detected once. The specimen sequenced was whole blood. These receptors all come from an adult who was a healthcare worker with PCR-confirmed SARS-CoV-2 infection or an uninfected control (not recorded which).

This clonotype was seen a few times. V and J are TRBV5-1 and TRBJ2-5; 11 positions agree with TRBD2. CDR3 length equals 14 residues. Germline-derived CDR1 and CDR2 are SGHRS and YFSETQ. V dropped 6 bases and J dropped 5; count of bases not matched to a gene: 6. The CDR3 protein is CASTLTSGAETQYF. DNA for the CDR3: TGCGCCAGCACATTGACTAGCGGGGCGGAGACCCAGTACTTC. The entire variable domain, with the rest obtained from reference TRBV5-1 and TRBJ2-5, is as follows: KAGVTQTPRYLIKTRGQQVTLSCSPISGHRSVSWYQQTPGQGLQFLFEYFSETQRNKGNFPGRFSGRQFSNSRSEMNVSTLELGDSALYLCASTLTSGAETQYFGPGTRLLVL.

The chain carries TRBV6-6 and TRBJ1-5; D unresolved. The CDR3 spans 13 residues. Per the germline V gene, CDR1 is MNHNY and CDR2 is SVGAGI (reference sequence). The V end was cut by 7 bases, the J end by 0 bases, with 7 bases between. The CDR3 nucleotides are TGTGCCAGCACCAAAGGTAGCAATCAGCCCCAGCATTTT. It encodes CASTKGSNQPQHF.

This clonotype was seen ten or more times. The chain links TRBV19 to TRBJ1-6, with a possible D match to TRBD1 (6 bases). The V end lost 7 bases, the J end lost 7 bases, and 14 bases lay between the germline ends. This CDR3 has 14 amino acids. Germline loops: CDR1 LNHDA, CDR2 SQIVND (reference sequence). The CDR3 bases are TGTGCCAGTACCGTGGGGGGGGGCAATTCACCCCTCCACTTT. Its translation is CASTVGGGNSPLHF. Variable domain in full (rest from reference TRBV19 and TRBJ1-6): DGGITQSPKYLFRKEGQNVTLSCEQNLNHDAMYWYRQDPGQGLRLIYYSQIVNDFQKGDIAEGYSVSREKKESFPLTVTSAQKNPTAFYLCASTVGGGNSPLHFGNGTRLTVT.

This clonotype has just one count. The J gene is TRBJ2-7, the V gene TRBV18, with TRBD2 matching 7 bases. The CDR3 length is 17 residues. Germline CDR1 is KGHSH and CDR2 is LQKENI. J lost 0 bases, V lost 3 bases, and 11 bases had no gene match. CDR3 amino acids: CASSPRRGESSSYEQYF. The CDR3 DNA reads TGTGCCAGCTCACCCAGACGGGGGGAGTCCTCCTCCTACGAGCAGTACTTC. Based on the CDR3 plus reference TRBV18 and TRBJ2-7, the full variable domain is NAGVMQNPRHLVRRRGQEARLRCSPMKGHSHVYWYRQLPEEGLKFMVYLQKENIIDESGMPKERFSAEFPKEGPSILRIQQVVRGDSAAYFCASSPRRGESSSYEQYFGPGTRLTVT.

This clonotype showed up just a few times. The chain uses TRBV7-2 and TRBJ2-1; a possible D gene is TRBD2 (5 bases). The CDR3 runs to 14 residues. Germline values: CDR1 SGHTA, CDR2 FQGNSA. With 3 bases removed from V and 7 bases from J, the gap between germline ends came to 13 bases. Here the CDR3 reads CASSLTIRENEQFF. The CDR3 DNA sequence: TGTGCCAGCAGCTTGACGATTAGGGAGAATGAGCAGTTCTTC.

This clonotype appeared a few times. This chain joins TRBV28 and TRBJ1-5; 8 positions agree with TRBD1. Germline CDR1 and CDR2: MDHEN and SYDVKM. V lost 6 bases to trimming and J lost 5 bases; unmatched junction nucleotides: 15. This CDR3 is built from 17 residues. The CDR3 loop reads CASSPPSRGPPDQPQHF. As DNA, the CDR3 is TGTGCCAGCAGCCCCCCTAGCAGGGGGCCTCCCGATCAGCCCCAGCATTTT.